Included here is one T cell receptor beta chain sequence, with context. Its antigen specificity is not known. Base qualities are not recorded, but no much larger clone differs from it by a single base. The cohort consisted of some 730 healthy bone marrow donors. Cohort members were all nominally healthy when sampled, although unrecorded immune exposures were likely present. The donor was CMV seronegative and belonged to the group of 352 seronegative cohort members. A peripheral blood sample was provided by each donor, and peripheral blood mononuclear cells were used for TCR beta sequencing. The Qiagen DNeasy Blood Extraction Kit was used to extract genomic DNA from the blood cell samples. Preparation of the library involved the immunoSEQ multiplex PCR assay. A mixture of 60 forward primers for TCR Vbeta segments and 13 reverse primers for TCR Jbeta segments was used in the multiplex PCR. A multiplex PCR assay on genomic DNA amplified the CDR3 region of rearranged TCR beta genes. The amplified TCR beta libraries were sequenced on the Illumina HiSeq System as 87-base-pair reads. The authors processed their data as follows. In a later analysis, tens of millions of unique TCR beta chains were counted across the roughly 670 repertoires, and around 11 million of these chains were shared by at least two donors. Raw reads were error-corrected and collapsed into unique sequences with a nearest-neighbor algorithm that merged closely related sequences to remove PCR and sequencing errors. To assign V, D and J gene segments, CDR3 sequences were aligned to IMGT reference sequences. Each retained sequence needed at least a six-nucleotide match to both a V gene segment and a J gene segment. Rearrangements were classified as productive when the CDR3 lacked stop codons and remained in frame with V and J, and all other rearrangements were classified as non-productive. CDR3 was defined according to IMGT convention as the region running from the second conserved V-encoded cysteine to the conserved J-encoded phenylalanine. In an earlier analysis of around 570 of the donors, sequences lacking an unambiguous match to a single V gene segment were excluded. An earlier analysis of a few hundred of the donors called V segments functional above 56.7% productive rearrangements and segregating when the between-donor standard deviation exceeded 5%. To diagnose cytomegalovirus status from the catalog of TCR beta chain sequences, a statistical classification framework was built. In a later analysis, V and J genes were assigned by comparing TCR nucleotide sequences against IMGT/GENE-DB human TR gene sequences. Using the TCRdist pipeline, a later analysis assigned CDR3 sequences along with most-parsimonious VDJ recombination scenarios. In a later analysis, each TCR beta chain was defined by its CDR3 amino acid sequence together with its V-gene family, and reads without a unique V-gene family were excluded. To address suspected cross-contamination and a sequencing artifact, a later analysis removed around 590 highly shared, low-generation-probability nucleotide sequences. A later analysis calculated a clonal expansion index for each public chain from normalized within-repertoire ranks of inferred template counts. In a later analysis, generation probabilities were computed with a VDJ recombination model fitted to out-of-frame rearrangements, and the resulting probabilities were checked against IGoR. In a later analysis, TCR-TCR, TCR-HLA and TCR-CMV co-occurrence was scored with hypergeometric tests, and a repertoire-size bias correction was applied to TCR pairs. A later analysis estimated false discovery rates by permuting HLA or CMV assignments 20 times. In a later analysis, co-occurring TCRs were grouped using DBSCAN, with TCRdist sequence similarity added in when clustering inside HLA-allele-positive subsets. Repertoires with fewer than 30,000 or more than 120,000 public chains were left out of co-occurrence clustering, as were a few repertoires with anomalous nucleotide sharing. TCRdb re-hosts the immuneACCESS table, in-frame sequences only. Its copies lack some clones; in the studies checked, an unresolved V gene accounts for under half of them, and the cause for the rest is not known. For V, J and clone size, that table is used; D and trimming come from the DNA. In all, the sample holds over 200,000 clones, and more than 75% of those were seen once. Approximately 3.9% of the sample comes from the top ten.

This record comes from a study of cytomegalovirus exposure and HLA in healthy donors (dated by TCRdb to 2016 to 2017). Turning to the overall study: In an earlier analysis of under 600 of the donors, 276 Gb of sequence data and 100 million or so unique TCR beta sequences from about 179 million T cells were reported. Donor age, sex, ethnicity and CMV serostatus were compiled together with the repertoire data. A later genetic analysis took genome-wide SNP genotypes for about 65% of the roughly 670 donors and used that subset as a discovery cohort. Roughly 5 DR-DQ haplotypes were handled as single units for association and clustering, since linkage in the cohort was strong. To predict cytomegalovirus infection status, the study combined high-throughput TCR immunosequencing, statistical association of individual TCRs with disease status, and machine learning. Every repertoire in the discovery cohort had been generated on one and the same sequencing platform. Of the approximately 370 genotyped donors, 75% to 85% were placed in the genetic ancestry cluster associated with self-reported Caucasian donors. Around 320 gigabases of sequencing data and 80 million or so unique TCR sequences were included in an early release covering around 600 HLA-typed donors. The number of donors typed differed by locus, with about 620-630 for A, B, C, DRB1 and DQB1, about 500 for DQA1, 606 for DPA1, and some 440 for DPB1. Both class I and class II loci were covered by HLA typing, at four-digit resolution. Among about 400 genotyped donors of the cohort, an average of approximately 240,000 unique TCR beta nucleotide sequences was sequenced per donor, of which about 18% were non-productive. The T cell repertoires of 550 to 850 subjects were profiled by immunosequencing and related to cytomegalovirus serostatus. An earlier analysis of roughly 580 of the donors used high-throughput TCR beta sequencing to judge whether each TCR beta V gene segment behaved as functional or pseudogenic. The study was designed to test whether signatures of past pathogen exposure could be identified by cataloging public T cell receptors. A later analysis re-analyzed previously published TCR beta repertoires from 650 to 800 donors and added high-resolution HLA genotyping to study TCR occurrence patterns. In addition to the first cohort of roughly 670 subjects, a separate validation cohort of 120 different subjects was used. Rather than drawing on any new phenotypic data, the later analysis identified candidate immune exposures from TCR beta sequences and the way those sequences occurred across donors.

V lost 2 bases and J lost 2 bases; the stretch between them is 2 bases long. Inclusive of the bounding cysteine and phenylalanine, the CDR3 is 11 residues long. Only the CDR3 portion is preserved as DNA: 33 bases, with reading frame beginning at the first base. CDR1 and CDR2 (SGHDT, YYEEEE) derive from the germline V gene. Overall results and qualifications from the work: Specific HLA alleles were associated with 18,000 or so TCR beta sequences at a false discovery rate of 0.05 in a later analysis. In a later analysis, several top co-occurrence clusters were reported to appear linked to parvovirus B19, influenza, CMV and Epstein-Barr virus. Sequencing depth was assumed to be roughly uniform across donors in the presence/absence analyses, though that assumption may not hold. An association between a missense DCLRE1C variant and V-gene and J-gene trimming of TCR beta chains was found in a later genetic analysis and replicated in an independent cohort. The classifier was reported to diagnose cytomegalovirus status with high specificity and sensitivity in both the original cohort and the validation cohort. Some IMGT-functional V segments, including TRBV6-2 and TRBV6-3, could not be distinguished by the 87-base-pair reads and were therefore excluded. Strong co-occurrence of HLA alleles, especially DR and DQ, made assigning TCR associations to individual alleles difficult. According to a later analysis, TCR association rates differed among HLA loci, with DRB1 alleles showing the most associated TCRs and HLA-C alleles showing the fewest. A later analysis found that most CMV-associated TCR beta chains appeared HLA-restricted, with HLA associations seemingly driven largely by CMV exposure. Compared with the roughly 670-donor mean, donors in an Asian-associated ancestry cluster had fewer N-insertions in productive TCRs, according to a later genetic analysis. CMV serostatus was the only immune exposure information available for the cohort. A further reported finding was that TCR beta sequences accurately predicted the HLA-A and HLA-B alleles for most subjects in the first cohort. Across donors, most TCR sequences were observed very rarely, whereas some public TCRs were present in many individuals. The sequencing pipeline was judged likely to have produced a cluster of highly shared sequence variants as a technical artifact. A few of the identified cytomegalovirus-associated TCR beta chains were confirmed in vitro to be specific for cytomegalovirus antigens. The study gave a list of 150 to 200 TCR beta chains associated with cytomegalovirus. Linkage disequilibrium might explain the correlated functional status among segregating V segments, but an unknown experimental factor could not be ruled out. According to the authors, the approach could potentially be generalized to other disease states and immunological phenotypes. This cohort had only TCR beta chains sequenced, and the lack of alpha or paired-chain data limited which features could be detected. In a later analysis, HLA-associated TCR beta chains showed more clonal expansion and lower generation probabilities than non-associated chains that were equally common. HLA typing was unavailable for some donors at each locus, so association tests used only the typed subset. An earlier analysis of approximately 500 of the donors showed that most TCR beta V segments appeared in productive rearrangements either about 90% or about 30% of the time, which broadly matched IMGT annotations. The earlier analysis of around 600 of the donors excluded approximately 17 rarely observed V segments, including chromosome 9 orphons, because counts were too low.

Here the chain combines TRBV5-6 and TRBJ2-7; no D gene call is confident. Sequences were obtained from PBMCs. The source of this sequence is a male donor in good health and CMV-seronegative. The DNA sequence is TGTGCCAGCAGCTTCACCTACGAGCAGTACTTC. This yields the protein CASSFTYEQYF.